This passage covers 8 T cell receptor beta chains from one sample sequenced in a study of T cells in Graves' hyperthyroidism and ophthalmopathy. Amplification targeted TCR beta CDR3 regions from RNA transcripts. The HTBI set primed first-round TCR CDR3 RT-PCR. Using its own MiXCR run on the multiplex PCR reads, TCRdb lists one record per CDR3 protein. The table has about 500,000 distinct CDR3 sequences, around 15% seen once; the top ten hold approximately 20%. The sequencing input was blood. The source of these receptors is a woman aged 18-29 years with Graves' hyperthyroidism.

For this clonotype: This clone may be a read error of a much larger clone one base away. The gene calls are TRBV6-4 and TRBJ2-7, with 8 bases aligning to TRBD1. The germline gives CDR1 MRHNA, CDR2 SNTAGT. V lost 4 bases to trimming and J lost 5 bases; unmatched junction nucleotides: 1. This CDR3 contains 12 residues. In DNA form, the CDR3 reads TGTGCCAGCAGTGGGACAGGGAACGAGCAGTACTTC. Its protein is CASSGTGNEQYF.

Ten or more counts support this clonotype. This sequence joins TRBV11-3 and TRBJ2-5, with D perhaps being TRBD1 or TRBD2 (7 bases each). Deletions cut 5 bases from V and 1 base from J, with 11 bases between. The CDR3 has 14 amino acids. The germline gives CDR1 SGHNT, CDR2 YENEEA. CDR3 protein: CASSKRDSQETQYF. The DNA of the CDR3 is TGTGCCAGCAGCAAGCGGGACAGCCAAGAGACCCAGTACTTC.

This clonotype was seen once. This chain links TRBV24-1 with TRBJ1-2; D perhaps matches TRBD1 (5 bases). Looked up from germline, CDR1 is KGHDR and CDR2 is SFDVKD. The CDR3 spans 13 residues. V lost 0 bases and J 8 bases, leaving 9 bases between the germline ends. The CDR3 loop reads CATSDLAGLGYTF. The CDR3 DNA sequence: TGTGCCACCAGTGATTTGGCAGGGTTAGGCTACACCTTC.

This clonotype was seen many times. V usage is TRBV18 and J usage is TRBJ2-1; D gene ambiguous. The germline gives CDR1 KGHSH, CDR2 LQKENI. Trimming stripped 1 base from V and 4 bases from J, with 14 bases between. The length of the CDR3 is 16 residues. The CDR3 sequence is CASSPLSVPPYNEQFF. The CDR3 nucleotides read TGTGCCAGCTCACCACTTTCCGTTCCTCCTTACAATGAGCAGTTCTTC.

This CDR3 reads CASSADSGGGYEQYF. In DNA form, the CDR3 reads TGCGCCAGCAGCGCAGACAGTGGTGGTGGCTACGAGCAGTACTTC. The chain uses TRBV5-1 and TRBJ2-7, with a tentative D call TRBD1 (5 bases). Germline V gene sequence: CDR1 SGHRS, CDR2 YFSETQ. CDR3 size: 15 residues. V was clipped by 4 bases and J by 3 bases, with 17 bases between them.

Many counts were recorded for this clonotype. The V call is TRBV18, the J call TRBJ1-1; no clear D. V shed 4 bases and J shed 8 bases, with 8 bases lying between them. Per germline, CDR1 KGHSH and CDR2 LQKENI. The CDR3 covers 11 residues. Here the CDR3 DNA reads TGTGCCAGCTCACTTAAGACAGAAGCTTTCTTT. Its protein product is CASSLKTEAFF.

Ten or more counts support this clonotype. This sequence joins TRBV12-3 or TRBV12-4 and TRBJ1-5, with D unresolved. V lost 1 base to trimming and J lost 1 base, with 8 bases between them. The CDR3 sequence is 15 residues long. CDR3 protein: CASSLVSVSNQPQHF. Here the CDR3 DNA reads TGTGCCAGCAGTTTAGTATCAGTGAGCAATCAGCCCCAGCATTTT.

This clonotype was recorded many times. The V call is TRBV5-6, the J call TRBJ2-7, with D uncertain. Germline CDR1 SGHDT, CDR2 YYEEEE. Trimming cost V 3 bases and J 6 bases, with 16 bases left between them. This CDR3 has 14 amino acids. The CDR3: CASSSNRIGREQYF. The CDR3 DNA is TGTGCCAGCAGCTCAAACCGCATAGGGCGCGAGCAGTACTTC.